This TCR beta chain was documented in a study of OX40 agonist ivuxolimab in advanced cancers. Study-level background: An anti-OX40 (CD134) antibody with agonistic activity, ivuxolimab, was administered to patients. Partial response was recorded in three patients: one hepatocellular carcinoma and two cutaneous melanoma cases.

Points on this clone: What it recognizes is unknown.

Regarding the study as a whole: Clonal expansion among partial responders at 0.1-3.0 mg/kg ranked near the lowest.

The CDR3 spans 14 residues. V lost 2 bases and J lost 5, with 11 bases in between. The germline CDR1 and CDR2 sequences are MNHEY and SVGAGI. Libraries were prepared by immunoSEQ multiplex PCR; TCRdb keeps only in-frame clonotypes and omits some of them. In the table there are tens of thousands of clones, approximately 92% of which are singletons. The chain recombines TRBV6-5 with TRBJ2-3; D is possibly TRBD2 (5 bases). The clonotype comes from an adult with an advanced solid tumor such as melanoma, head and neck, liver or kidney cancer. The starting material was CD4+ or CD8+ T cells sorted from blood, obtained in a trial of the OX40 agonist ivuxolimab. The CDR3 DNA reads TGTGCCAGCAGTTACACCCGGGGTGGAGATACGCAGTATTTT. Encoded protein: CASSYTRGGDTQYF.